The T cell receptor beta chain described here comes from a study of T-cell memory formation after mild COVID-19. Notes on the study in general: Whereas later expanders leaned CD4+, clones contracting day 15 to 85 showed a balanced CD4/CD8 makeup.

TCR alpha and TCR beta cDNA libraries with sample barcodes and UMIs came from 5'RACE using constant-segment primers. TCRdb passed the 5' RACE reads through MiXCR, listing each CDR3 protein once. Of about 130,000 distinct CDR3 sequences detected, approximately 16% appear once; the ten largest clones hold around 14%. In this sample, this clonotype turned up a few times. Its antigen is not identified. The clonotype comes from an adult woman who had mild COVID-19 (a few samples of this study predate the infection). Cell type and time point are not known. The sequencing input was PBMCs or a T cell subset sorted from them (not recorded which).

The CDR3 loop is CATLGSGEQYF. The CDR3 coding sequence is TGTGCCACCCTGGGTAGCGGCGAGCAGTACTTC. V is TRBV7-9 and J is TRBJ2-7; tentative D call: TRBD2 (6 bases). The ends were cut back, 10 bases at V and 6 bases at J, with 13 bases in the middle. Germline CDR1 SEHNR, CDR2 FQNEAQ (reference sequence). CDR3 length: 11 amino acids.